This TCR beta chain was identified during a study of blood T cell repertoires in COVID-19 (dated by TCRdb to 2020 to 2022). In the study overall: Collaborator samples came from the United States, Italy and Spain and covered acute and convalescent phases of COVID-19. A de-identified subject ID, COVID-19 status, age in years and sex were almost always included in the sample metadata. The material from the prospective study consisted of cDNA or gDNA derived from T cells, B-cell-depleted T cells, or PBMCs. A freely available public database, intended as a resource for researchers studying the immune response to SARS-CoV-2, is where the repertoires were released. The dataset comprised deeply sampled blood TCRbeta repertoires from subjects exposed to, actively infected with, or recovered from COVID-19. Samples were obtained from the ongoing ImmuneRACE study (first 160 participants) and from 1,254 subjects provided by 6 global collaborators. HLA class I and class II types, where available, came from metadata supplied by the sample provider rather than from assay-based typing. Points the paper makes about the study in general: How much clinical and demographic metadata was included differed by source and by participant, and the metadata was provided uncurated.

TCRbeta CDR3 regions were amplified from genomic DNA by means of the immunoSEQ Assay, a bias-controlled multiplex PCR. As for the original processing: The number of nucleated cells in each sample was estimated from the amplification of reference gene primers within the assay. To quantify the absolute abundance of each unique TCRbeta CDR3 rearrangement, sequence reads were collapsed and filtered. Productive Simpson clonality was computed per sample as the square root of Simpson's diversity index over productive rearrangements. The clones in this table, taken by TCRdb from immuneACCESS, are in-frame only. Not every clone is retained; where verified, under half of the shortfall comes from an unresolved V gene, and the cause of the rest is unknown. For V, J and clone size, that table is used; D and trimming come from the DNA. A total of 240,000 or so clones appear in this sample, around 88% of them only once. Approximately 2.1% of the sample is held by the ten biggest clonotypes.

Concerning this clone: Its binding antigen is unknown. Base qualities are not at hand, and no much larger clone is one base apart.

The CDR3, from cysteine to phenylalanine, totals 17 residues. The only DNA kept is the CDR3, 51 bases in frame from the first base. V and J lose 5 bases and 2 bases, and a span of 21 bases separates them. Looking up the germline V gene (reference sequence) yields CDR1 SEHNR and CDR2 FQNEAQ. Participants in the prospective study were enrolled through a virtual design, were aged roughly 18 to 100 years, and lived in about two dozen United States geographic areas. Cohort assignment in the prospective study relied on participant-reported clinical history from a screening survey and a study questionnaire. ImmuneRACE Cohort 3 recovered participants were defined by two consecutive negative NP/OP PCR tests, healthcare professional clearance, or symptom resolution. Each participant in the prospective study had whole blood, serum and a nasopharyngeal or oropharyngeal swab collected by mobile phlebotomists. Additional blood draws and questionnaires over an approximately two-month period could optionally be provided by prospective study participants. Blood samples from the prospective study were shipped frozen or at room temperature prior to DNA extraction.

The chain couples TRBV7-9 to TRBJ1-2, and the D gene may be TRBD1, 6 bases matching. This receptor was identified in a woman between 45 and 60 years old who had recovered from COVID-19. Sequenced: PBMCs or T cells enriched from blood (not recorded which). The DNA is TGTGCCAGCAGCCCAGGAAAGGACAGAAGACTCAACTATGGCTACACCTTC. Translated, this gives CASSPGKDRRLNYGYTF.